These T cell receptor beta chains were read from a single sample in a study of T cell responses to AZD1222 COVID-19 vaccine. Sequencing used immunoSEQ multiplex PCR; TCRdb keeps in-frame clones, though not all of them. In the table there are under 140,000 clones, approximately 90% of which are singletons. Here the sequenced sample was peripheral blood, taken on day 0 of AZD1222 vaccination. The receptors were gathered from an adult in good health. Both conserved end residues are part of each CDR3. Fields, in order: CDR3 protein, clone size, V gene, J gene. The listing skips clone size in some rows; elsewhere it reads once, few, many or a size class.

CDR3 protein: CASSGNSNQPQHF; clone size: NA; V gene: TRBV10-2; J gene: TRBJ1-5
CDR3 protein: CAWSWGGQNEKLFF; clone size: NA; V gene: TRBV30; J gene: TRBJ1-4
CDR3 protein: CASSARVGTGELFF; clone size: NA; V gene: TRBV25-1; J gene: TRBJ2-2
CDR3 protein: CASTSDSASGGNEQFF; clone size: NA; V gene: TRBV7-3; J gene: TRBJ2-1
CDR3 protein: CASSQRGGGVSPLHF; clone size: NA; V gene: TRBV4-1; J gene: TRBJ1-6
CDR3 protein: CASSGVNEKLFF; clone size: NA; V gene: TRBV2; J gene: TRBJ1-4
CDR3 protein: CASARENYGYTF; clone size: NA; V gene: TRBV2; J gene: TRBJ1-2
CDR3 protein: CASSQGTIMGETQYF; clone size: NA; V gene: TRBV5-8; J gene: TRBJ2-5
CDR3 protein: CASSLGRLDQAFF; clone size: NA; V gene: TRBV11-2; J gene: TRBJ1-1
CDR3 protein: CAWSRTGTYGGQPQHF; clone size: NA; V gene: TRBV30; J gene: TRBJ1-5
CDR3 protein: CASSPQEGQETQYF; clone size: NA; V gene: TRBV18; J gene: TRBJ2-5
CDR3 protein: CASRPDRDSYEQYF; clone size: NA; V gene: TRBV6-5; J gene: TRBJ2-7
CDR3 protein: CATSLQSDGDRTIYF; clone size: NA; V gene: TRBV7-9; J gene: TRBJ1-3
CDR3 protein: CASSFTGYNEQFF; clone size: once; V gene: TRBV11-2; J gene: TRBJ2-1
CDR3 protein: CAISDSGGRYNEQFF; clone size: NA; V gene: TRBV10-3; J gene: TRBJ2-1
CDR3 protein: CASSSDRKRNYGYTF; clone size: NA; V gene: TRBV11-1; J gene: TRBJ1-2
CDR3 protein: CASSFGGEQYF; clone size: NA; V gene: TRBV5-1; J gene: TRBJ2-7
CDR3 protein: CASSLGRGSSYEQYF; clone size: NA; V gene: TRBV7-6; J gene: TRBJ2-7
CDR3 protein: CASSLGLTSTDTQYF; clone size: NA; V gene: TRBV5-1; J gene: TRBJ2-3
CDR3 protein: CASSSLGQSGASPLHF; clone size: NA; V gene: TRBV5-1; J gene: TRBJ1-6
CDR3 protein: CASSLTEYTGELFF; clone size: NA; V gene: TRBV7-2; J gene: TRBJ2-2
CDR3 protein: CASSLVAGQYYNEQFF; clone size: NA; V gene: TRBV5-1; J gene: TRBJ2-1
CDR3 protein: CASSQTGGYTF; clone size: once; V gene: TRBV12-3/TRBV12-4; J gene: TRBJ1-2
CDR3 protein: CATSDTGIGERYF; clone size: NA; V gene: TRBV24-1; J gene: TRBJ2-3
CDR3 protein: CASTTRGVINEQFF; clone size: NA; V gene: TRBV6-5; J gene: TRBJ2-1
CDR3 protein: CASSLTGMDGYTF; clone size: NA; V gene: TRBV11-3; J gene: TRBJ1-2
CDR3 protein: CASSLWGPAGGNEQYF; clone size: NA; V gene: TRBV5-6; J gene: TRBJ2-7
CDR3 protein: CARPETGATTDTQYF; clone size: NA; V gene: TRBV7-6; J gene: TRBJ2-3
CDR3 protein: CASSYEYNSPLHF; clone size: NA; V gene: TRBV28; J gene: TRBJ1-6
CDR3 protein: CASSLRTSVDTGELFF; clone size: NA; V gene: TRBV5-4; J gene: TRBJ2-2
CDR3 protein: CASSGTARAYEQYF; clone size: few; V gene: TRBV5-1; J gene: TRBJ2-7
CDR3 protein: CASSLDASDSYNEQFF; clone size: NA; V gene: TRBV28; J gene: TRBJ2-1
CDR3 protein: CASSEGPLAGLSYNEQFF; clone size: NA; V gene: TRBV2; J gene: TRBJ2-1
CDR3 protein: CASSPGTGNYEQYF; clone size: NA; V gene: TRBV19; J gene: TRBJ2-7
CDR3 protein: CASRPGGAGNQPQHF; clone size: NA; V gene: TRBV23-1; J gene: TRBJ1-5
CDR3 protein: CASSSSRVLETQYF; clone size: NA; V gene: TRBV11-2; J gene: TRBJ2-5
CDR3 protein: CASRGDRYHGYTF; clone size: NA; V gene: TRBV5-8; J gene: TRBJ1-2
CDR3 protein: CARAGTGLYERQYF; clone size: NA; V gene: TRBV23-1; J gene: TRBJ2-7
CDR3 protein: CASSESTSIGNTIYF; clone size: NA; V gene: TRBV25-1; J gene: TRBJ1-3
CDR3 protein: CAWSWTSYTGELFF; clone size: NA; V gene: TRBV30; J gene: TRBJ2-2
CDR3 protein: CSVAPGNYGYTF; clone size: NA; V gene: TRBV29-1; J gene: TRBJ1-2
CDR3 protein: CASSFGTSGSYEQYF; clone size: NA; V gene: TRBV5-1; J gene: TRBJ2-7
CDR3 protein: CASSVLAGTTYTEAFF; clone size: NA; V gene: TRBV9; J gene: TRBJ1-1
CDR3 protein: CASSEDQPQHF; clone size: NA; V gene: TRBV6-1; J gene: TRBJ1-5